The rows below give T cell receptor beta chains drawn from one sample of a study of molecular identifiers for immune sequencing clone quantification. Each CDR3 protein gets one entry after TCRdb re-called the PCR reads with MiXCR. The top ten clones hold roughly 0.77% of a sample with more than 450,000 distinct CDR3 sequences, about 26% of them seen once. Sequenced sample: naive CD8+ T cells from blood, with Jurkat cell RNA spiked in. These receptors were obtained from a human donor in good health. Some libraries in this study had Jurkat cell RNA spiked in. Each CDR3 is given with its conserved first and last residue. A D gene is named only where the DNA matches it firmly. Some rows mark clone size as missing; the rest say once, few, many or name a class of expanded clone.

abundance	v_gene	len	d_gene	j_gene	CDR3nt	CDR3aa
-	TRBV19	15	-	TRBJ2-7	TGTGCCAGTACCATCGGGACGGGGACTTTTTACGAGCAGTACTTC	CASTIGTGTFYEQYF
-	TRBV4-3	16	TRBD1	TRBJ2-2	TGCGCCAGCAGCCAACATCAGGGGGCTCCTACCGGGGAGCTGTTTTTT	CASSQHQGAPTGELFF
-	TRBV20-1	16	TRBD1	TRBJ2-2	TGCAGTGCTTCGAACAGGGGGCGGTTCAACACCGGGGAGCTGTTTTTT	CSASNRGRFNTGELFF
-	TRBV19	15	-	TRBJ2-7	TGTGCCAGTAGTATAGGCGCAGGGGACACCTACGAGCAGTACTTC	CASSIGAGDTYEQYF
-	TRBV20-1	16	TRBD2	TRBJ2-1	TGCAGTGCTAGAATGTTAACTAGCGGGAGTTTTAATGAGCAGTTCTTC	CSARMLTSGSFNEQFF
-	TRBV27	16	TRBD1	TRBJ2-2	TGTGCCAGCAGCCCAACGGGACAGGGGTACACCGGGGAGCTGCTTTTT	CASSPTGQGYTGELLF
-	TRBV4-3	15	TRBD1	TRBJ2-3	TGCGCCAGCAGCCAGTATGAGGGGGCCGAAGATACGCAGTATTTT	CASSQYEGAEDTQYF
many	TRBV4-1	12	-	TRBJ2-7	TGCGCCAGCAGCCAAGGGTCCTCAGGGCAGTACTTC	CASSQGSSGQYF
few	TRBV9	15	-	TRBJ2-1	TGTGCCAGCAGCGTCGGGGGGCTCTCCTACAATGAGCAGTTCTTC	CASSVGGLSYNEQFF
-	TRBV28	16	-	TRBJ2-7	TGTGCCAGCAGTTTTGTCGGGTCGGGAGAGCGGTTGGGGCAGTACTTC	CASSFVGSGERLGQYF
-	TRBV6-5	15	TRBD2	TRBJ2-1	TGTGCCAGCAGGGAAATAGCGGGGGCATACAATGAGCAGTTCTTC	CASREIAGAYNEQFF
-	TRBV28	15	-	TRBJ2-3	TGTGCCAGCAGTTTTACCGGAGGGGGGACGGATATGCAGTATTTT	CASSFTGGGTDMQYF
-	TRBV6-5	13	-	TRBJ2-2	TGTGCCAGCAGTCCAATGAACACCGGGGAGCTGTTTTTT	CASSPMNTGELFF
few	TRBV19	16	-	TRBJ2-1	TGTGCCAGTAGTATAGATTCCGGGAACCCCTACAATGAGCAGTTCTTC	CASSIDSGNPYNEQFF
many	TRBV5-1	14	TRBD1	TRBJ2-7	TGCGCCAGCAGTTTTACAGGGGACTCCTACGAGCAGTACTTC	CASSFTGDSYEQYF
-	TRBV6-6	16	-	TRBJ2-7	TGTGCCAGCAGTCGAGGCCCGGAAACCCGTGCCTACGAGCAGTACTTC	CASSRGPETRAYEQYF
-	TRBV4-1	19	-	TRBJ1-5	TGCGCCAGCAGCCAAAACCCCCCCCGTGAAGGTATGGGCAATCAGCCCCAGCATTTT	CASSQNPPREGMGNQPQHF
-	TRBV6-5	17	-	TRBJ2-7	TGTGCCAGCAGTCGAGCCCCGATCGGGACAAGGATCTACGAGCAGTACTTC	CASSRAPIGTRIYEQYF
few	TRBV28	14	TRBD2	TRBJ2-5	TGTGCCAGCACCCAGGGACTAGCTCAAGAGACCCAGTACTTC	CASTQGLAQETQYF
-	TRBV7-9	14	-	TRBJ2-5	TGTGCCAGCAGCTTAGGGGTGGATCGAGGGACCCAGTACTTC	CASSLGVDRGTQYF
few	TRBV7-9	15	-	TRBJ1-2	TGTGCCAGCAGCCTTCCGACAGAGTCTAACTATGGCTACACCTTC	CASSLPTESNYGYTF
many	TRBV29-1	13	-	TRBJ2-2	TGCAGCGTTGTCGGGGAGAACACCGGGGAGCTGTTTTTT	CSVVGENTGELFF
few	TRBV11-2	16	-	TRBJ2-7	TGTGCCAGCAGCCTCCTGGCTCGGGGGAAGCACGACGAGCAGTACTTC	CASSLLARGKHDEQYF
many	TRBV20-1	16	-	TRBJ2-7	TGCAGTGCTAGAGATACTATAACAGGGTTCTCCTACGAGCAGTACTTC	CSARDTITGFSYEQYF
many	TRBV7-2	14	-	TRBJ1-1	TGTGCCAGCAAGGAGGGGGGCCCCATCACTGAAGCTTTCTTT	CASKEGGPITEAFF
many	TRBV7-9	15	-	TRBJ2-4	TGTGCCAGCAGCTTAGCACAGGGTGTAAACAACATTCAGTACTTC	CASSLAQGVNNIQYF
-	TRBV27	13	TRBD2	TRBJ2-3	TGTGCCAGCAGACTAGCGCTTACAGATACGCAGTATTTT	CASRLALTDTQYF
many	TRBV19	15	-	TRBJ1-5	TGTGCCAGTAGTATCCCGGGGAATAGCAATCAGCCCCAGCATTTT	CASSIPGNSNQPQHF
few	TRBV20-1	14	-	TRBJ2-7	TGCAGTGCTAGAGGGGACGTCACCACCTACGAGCAGTACTTC	CSARGDVTTYEQYF
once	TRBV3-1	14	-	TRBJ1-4	TGTGCCAGCAGCCAATCCCAGCTTAGTGAAAAACTGTTTTTT	CASSQSQLSEKLFF
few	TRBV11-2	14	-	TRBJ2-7	TGTGCCAGCAACTGGTATGGGGAGCCCTACGAGCAGTACTTC	CASNWYGEPYEQYF
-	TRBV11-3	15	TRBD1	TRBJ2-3	TGTGCCAGCAGCTTTGGACAGGCAAGCACAGATACGCAGTATTTT	CASSFGQASTDTQYF
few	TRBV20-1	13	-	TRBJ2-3	TGCAGTGCCCACGCCAGCGACACAGATACGCAGTATTTT	CSAHASDTDTQYF
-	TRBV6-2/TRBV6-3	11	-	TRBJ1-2	TGTGCCAGCAGTTACAAACAGGGCTACACCTTC	CASSYKQGYTF
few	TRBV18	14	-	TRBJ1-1	TGTGCCAGCTCACCACCCAGGCCTAACACTGAAGCTTTCTTT	CASSPPRPNTEAFF
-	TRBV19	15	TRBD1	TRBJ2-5	TGTGCCAGTAGTATGGTACAGGGGGCTGGAGAGACCCAGTACTTC	CASSMVQGAGETQYF
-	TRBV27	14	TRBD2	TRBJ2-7	TGTGCCAGCAGTTCTGGACTAGCGGTCTACGAGCGGTACTTC	CASSSGLAVYERYF
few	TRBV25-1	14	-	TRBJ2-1	TGTGCCAGCAGTGAATTCCGCTCCTACAATGAGCAGTTCTTC	CASSEFRSYNEQFF
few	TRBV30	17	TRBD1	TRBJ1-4	TGTGCCTGGAGTTCACCGGGACAGCTCACAACTAATGAAAAACTGTTTTTT	CAWSSPGQLTTNEKLFF
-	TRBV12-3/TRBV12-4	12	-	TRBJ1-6	TGTGCCAGCAGCATGGGGAGTTCACCCCTCCACTTT	CASSMGSSPLHF
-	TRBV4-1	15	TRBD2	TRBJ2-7	TGCGCCAGCAGCGAAACTAGCGGGGGGGCCGACGAGCAGTACTTC	CASSETSGGADEQYF
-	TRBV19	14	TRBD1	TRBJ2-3	TGTGCCAGTAACGGAGACAGGGTCACAGATACGCAGTATTTT	CASNGDRVTDTQYF
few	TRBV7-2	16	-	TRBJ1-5	TGTGCCAGCAGCTTCTCCGGTCTTTGGGGCAATCAGCCCCAGCATTTT	CASSFSGLWGNQPQHF
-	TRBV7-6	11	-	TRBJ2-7	TGTGCCAGTGGGGCGGGCGACGAGCAGTACTTC	CASGAGDEQYF
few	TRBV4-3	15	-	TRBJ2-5	TGCGCCAGCAGCCCCAAGTGGAGGGACGTAGAGACCCAGTACTTC	CASSPKWRDVETQYF
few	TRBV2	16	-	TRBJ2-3	TGTGCCAGCAGTGAAGTGGGAAAATTTAGCACAGATACGCAGTATTTT	CASSEVGKFSTDTQYF
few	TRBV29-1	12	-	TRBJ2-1	TGCAGCGTTGAAGAAGGTGACACTGAGCAGTTCTTC	CSVEEGDTEQFF
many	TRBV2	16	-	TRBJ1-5	TGTGCCAGCAGTCAAATACCCGGGACGGAGTATCAGCCCCAGCATTTT	CASSQIPGTEYQPQHF
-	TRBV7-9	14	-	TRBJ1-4	TGTGCCAGCAGCTTAATCAGCCCGGATGAAAAACTGTTTTTT	CASSLISPDEKLFF
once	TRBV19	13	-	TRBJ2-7	TGTGCCAGTAATGAGGGACCCTCCTCGGAGCAGTACTTC	CASNEGPSSEQYF
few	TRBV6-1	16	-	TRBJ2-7	TGTGCCAGCAGTAAACTTTATGGCTCGAGCTCCTACGAGCAGTACTTC	CASSKLYGSSSYEQYF
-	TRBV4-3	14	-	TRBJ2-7	TGCGCCAGCAGCCAGGGCAGCTGGACCTACGAGCAGTGCTTC	CASSQGSWTYEQCF
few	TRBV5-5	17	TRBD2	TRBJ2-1	TGTGCCAGCAGCTTGGCGGTTAGCGGGGTCTTCCTCAATGAGCAGTTCTTC	CASSLAVSGVFLNEQFF
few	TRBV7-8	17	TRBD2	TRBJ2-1	TGTGCCAGCAGCCCCCCGGGCGTAGGCGGGGGGGGATCTGAGCAGTTCTTC	CASSPPGVGGGGSEQFF
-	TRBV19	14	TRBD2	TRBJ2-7	TGTACCAGTAGTCCCGGGACTAGCGGCTACGAGCAGTACTTC	CTSSPGTSGYEQYF
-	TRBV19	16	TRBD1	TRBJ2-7	TGTGCCAGTAGTATAGGGACAGGGAAGATCGATTACGAGCAGTACTTC	CASSIGTGKIDYEQYF
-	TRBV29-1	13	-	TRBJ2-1	TGCAGCGTTGGGGCAGCAAATTACAATGAGCAGTTCTTC	CSVGAANYNEQFF
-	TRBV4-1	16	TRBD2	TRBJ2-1	TGCGCCAGCAGCCCCTCTGGGACTAGGGAGAACAATGAGCAGTTCTTC	CASSPSGTRENNEQFF
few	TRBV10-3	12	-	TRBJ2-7	TGTGCCATCAGAGACGACAGCCCCGAGCAGTACTTC	CAIRDDSPEQYF